A selection of T cell receptor beta chains follows, all from one sample in a study of patients and donors after allogeneic stem cell transplantation. MiXCR was run by TCRdb on the RT-PCR reads, yielding one entry per CDR3 protein. The sample has about a million distinct CDR3 sequences, more than 15% seen once. The sequenced material came from blood, either unsorted or a sorted T cell fraction (not recorded which). The receptors derive from a human donor who was either an allogeneic HSCT recipient or a stem cell or donor lymphocyte infusion donor (not recorded which). It is not recorded whose cells these are; they may come from a transplant donor. Both conserved end residues are part of each CDR3. D genes are given only for firm matches. The size of a clone is reported for some rows only, either as once, few or many, or as a class for expanded clones.

D	size	V	J	DNA	CDR3
-	-	TRBV20-1	TRBJ2-1	TGCAGTGCCCGGCCTCCCCGCAATGAGCAGTTCTTC	CSARPPRNEQFF
-	-	TRBV11-2	TRBJ2-7	TGTGCCAGCAGCTTAGTGCTTTTAGGCGAGCAGTACTTC	CASSLVLLGEQYF
-	-	TRBV20-1	TRBJ1-1	TGCAGTGCTAGAGCAGACGTGGCCAGCACTGAAGCTTTCTTT	CSARADVASTEAFF
TRBD1	few	TRBV24-1	TRBJ1-5	TGTGCCACCAGTGAACCGGGACAGGGCAATCAGCCCCAGCATTTT	CATSEPGQGNQPQHF
-	-	TRBV9	TRBJ2-3	TGTGCCAGCAGCGTAGAGGTCCGATACACAGATACGCAGTATTTT	CASSVEVRYTDTQYF
TRBD1	many	TRBV12-3/TRBV12-4	TRBJ2-7	TGTGCCAGCAGCCAAGGGACAGGTCCCTACGAGCAGTACTTC	CASSQGTGPYEQYF
TRBD2	-	TRBV2	TRBJ2-1	TGTGCCAGCAGTGAAACAGGACTAGCAACCAATGAGCAGTTCTTC	CASSETGLATNEQFF
TRBD2	-	TRBV4-2	TRBJ2-3	TGTGCCAGCAGCCCCGAAAGGACTAGCGGGAGAGGAGATACGCAGTATTTT	CASSPERTSGRGDTQYF
TRBD1	few	TRBV12-3/TRBV12-4	TRBJ1-4	TGTGCCAGCAGGACAGGGGTCATCAATGAAAAACTGTTTTTT	CASRTGVINEKLFF
TRBD2	-	TRBV11-1	TRBJ2-1	TGTGCCAGCAGCTTAGGGGGGACTAGCGGAACCAGCTCCTACAATGAGCAGTTCTTC	CASSLGGTSGTSSYNEQFF
-	many	TRBV12-3/TRBV12-4	TRBJ1-5	TGTGCCAGCAGTTTCCGGGAAGGACAGCCCCAGCATTTT	CASSFREGQPQHF
TRBD2	-	TRBV9	TRBJ2-1	TGTGCCAGCAGCGTTTCTAGCGGGGGGGCCCTTGGTGAGCAGTTCTTC	CASSVSSGGALGEQFF
-	few	TRBV28	TRBJ1-5	TGTGCCAGCAATCGGCGAAATCAGCCCCAGCATTTT	CASNRRNQPQHF
-	-	TRBV14	TRBJ2-1	TGTGCCAGCAGCCAAGGATTCGGGGTCAATGAGCAGTTCTTC	CASSQGFGVNEQFF
TRBD1	few	TRBV7-9	TRBJ2-1	TGTGCCAGCAGCCAAGACAGGGTGCAGCAGTTCTTC	CASSQDRVQQFF
-	once	TRBV24-1	TRBJ2-5	TGTGCCCGAGCTGGGGGAGAGACCCAGTACTTC	CARAGGETQYF
-	many	TRBV24-1	TRBJ1-1	TGTGCCACCAGTGATCCGAGGCCGGGGGGTAGCACTGAAGCTTTCTTT	CATSDPRPGGSTEAFF
TRBD1	-	TRBV7-9	TRBJ2-1	TGTGCCAGCAGCTCCAGGGGGTCCTTGGGGAGTGAGCAGTTCTTC	CASSSRGSLGSEQFF
TRBD1	many	TRBV10-3	TRBJ1-2	TGTGCCATCAACACACAGGGGGTCGGCTATGGCTACACCTTC	CAINTQGVGYGYTF
-	few	TRBV12-3/TRBV12-4	TRBJ2-5	TGTGCCAGCAGTTTAAGTAGAGGGGCGGGGACCCAGTACTTC	CASSLSRGAGTQYF
-	many	TRBV12-3/TRBV12-4	TRBJ2-7	TGTGCCAGCAGTTTAGCCCGGGGTCACGAGCAGTACTTC	CASSLARGHEQYF
TRBD1	-	TRBV4-3	TRBJ1-6	TGCGCCAGCAGCCAAGATCATAGGGACAGGGTGGCTTCACCCCTCCACTTT	CASSQDHRDRVASPLHF
-	-	TRBV29-1	TRBJ1-3	TGCAGCGCCGGACACTCTGGAAACACCATATATTTT	CSAGHSGNTIYF
TRBD1	few	TRBV20-1	TRBJ1-1	TGCAGTGCTAGTGGGGGACAGATGAACACTGAAGCTTTCTTT	CSASGGQMNTEAFF
-	-	TRBV7-3	TRBJ1-5	TGTGCCAGCAGCTTAATGGGACGGACTAGCAATCAGCCCCAGCATTTT	CASSLMGRTSNQPQHF
-	-	TRBV5-1	TRBJ1-1	TGCGCCAGCAGCTCTTGGCGCTGGGATAACACTGAAGCTTTCTTT	CASSSWRWDNTEAFF
-	-	TRBV5-1	TRBJ2-1	TGCGCCAGCAGCTTGGGGTTGGGGGGACGGTACAATGAGCAGTTCTTC	CASSLGLGGRYNEQFF
-	few	TRBV20-1	TRBJ2-5	TGCAGTGCTAGCTCCGGGGCCGTGTACGAGACCCAGTACTTC	CSASSGAVYETQYF
TRBD2	-	TRBV19	TRBJ2-7	TGTGCCAGTAGAATCAACCCGACAGCGACGGGAGGGCAGTACTTC	CASRINPTATGGQYF
TRBD1	few	TRBV29-1	TRBJ1-1	TGCAGCGTGCGGGCCGGGACAGGGGACACTGAAGCTTTCTTT	CSVRAGTGDTEAFF
-	few	TRBV6-2/TRBV6-3	TRBJ2-7	TGTGCCAGCAGTTACTTCAGCTACGAGCAGTACTTC	CASSYFSYEQYF
-	few	TRBV20-1	TRBJ1-5	TGCAGTGCTAGATCTCAGACTGGGAATCAGCCCCAGCATTTT	CSARSQTGNQPQHF
TRBD2	-	TRBV5-1	TRBJ2-7	TGCGCCAGCAGACCCGGGGGGGGACGCCCTATAGAGCAGTACTTC	CASRPGGGRPIEQYF
TRBD2	-	TRBV20-1	TRBJ2-5	TGCAGTGCTGAGATCACTAGCGGGGAGACCCAGTACTTC	CSAEITSGETQYF
-	-	TRBV7-8	TRBJ1-1	TGTGCCAGCAGACACAGACAGGAACTGAACACTGAAGCTTTCTTT	CASRHRQELNTEAFF
TRBD1	-	TRBV3-1	TRBJ2-7	TGTGCCAGCAGCCAAGCACTGACAGGGAAAAAAGGCGAGCAGTACTTC	CASSQALTGKKGEQYF
-	-	TRBV5-1	TRBJ2-1	TGCGCCAGCAGCTCAGACAGCCTAGTCTCCTACAATGAGCAGTTCTTC	CASSSDSLVSYNEQFF
-	few	TRBV24-1	TRBJ2-2	TGTGCCACCAGTGATCCCGGGAGACCGAACACCGGGGAGCTGTTTTTT	CATSDPGRPNTGELFF
TRBD1	many	TRBV12-3/TRBV12-4	TRBJ1-3	TGTGCCAGCAGTTTAGTGGCCCCAGGGGGCGTAGGAAACACCATATATTTT	CASSLVAPGGVGNTIYF
-	-	TRBV5-1	TRBJ2-7	TGCGCCAGCAGCTTGAAACAGCCCTACGAGCAGTACTTC	CASSLKQPYEQYF
TRBD1	-	TRBV20-1	TRBJ1-2	TGCAGTGCTAGAGCCGGGGACAGGGGCTATGGCTACACCTTC	CSARAGDRGYGYTF
TRBD1	few	TRBV5-1	TRBJ2-1	TGCGCCAGCAGCTTGGCCGGACAGGGGGGGAATGAGCAGTTCTTC	CASSLAGQGGNEQFF
TRBD2	-	TRBV19	TRBJ2-1	TGTGCCAGTAGTAGGACCCCCGGGACTAGCGGGAGCAATGAGCAGTTCTTC	CASSRTPGTSGSNEQFF
TRBD2	many	TRBV5-6	TRBJ2-1	TGTGCCAGCAGCTTGGAGCGGGGGGCCTACAATGAGCAGTTCTTC	CASSLERGAYNEQFF
-	few	TRBV12-3/TRBV12-4	TRBJ1-3	TGTGCCAGCAGTTTCACGGGACACCTGGAGGGCACCATATATTTT	CASSFTGHLEGTIYF
TRBD2	few	TRBV5-5	TRBJ2-1	TGTGCCAGCAGCTTTAGCGGGGGAGGGGATGAGCAGTTCTTC	CASSFSGGGDEQFF